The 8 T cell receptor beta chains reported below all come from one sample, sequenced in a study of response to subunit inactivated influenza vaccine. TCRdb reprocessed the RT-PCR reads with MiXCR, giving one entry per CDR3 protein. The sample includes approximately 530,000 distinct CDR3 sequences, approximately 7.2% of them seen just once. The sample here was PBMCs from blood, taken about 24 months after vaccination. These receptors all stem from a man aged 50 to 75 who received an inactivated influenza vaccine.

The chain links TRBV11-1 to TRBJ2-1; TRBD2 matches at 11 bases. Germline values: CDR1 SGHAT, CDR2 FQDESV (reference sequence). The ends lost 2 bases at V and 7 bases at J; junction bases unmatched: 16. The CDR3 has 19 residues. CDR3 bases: TGTGCCAGCAGCTTAACAGTCGCGGTAGCGGGAGGGCCGGGGAATGAGCAGTTCTTC. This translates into CASSLTVAVAGGPGNEQFF.

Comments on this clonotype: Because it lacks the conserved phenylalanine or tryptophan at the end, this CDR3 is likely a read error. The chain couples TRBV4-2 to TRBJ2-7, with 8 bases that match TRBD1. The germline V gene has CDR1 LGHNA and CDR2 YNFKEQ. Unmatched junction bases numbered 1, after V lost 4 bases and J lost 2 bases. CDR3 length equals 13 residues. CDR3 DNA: TGTGCCAGCAGCCCGGGACAGGCCTACGAGCAGTACTCC. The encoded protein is CASSPGQAYEQYS.

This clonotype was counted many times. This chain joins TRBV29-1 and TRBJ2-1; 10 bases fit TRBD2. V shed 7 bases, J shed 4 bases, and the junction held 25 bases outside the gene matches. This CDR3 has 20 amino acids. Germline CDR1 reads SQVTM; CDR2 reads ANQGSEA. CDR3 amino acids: CSGTPGLGGPSGRDYNEQFF. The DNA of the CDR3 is TGCAGCGGGACTCCTGGACTGGGTGGTCCTAGCGGGAGAGATTACAATGAGCAGTTCTTC.

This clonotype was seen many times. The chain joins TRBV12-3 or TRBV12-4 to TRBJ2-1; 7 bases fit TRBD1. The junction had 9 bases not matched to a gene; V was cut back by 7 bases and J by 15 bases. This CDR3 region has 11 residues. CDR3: CASNDDRALFF. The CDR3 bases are TGTGCCAGCAACGATGACAGGGCCCTGTTCTTC.

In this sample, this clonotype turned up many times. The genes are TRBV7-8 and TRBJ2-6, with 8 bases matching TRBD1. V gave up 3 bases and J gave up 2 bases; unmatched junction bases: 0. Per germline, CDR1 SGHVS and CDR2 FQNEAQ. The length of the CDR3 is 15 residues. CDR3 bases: TGTGCCAGCAGCTTGGACAGGGCTGGGGCCAACGTCCTGACTTTC. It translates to CASSLDRAGANVLTF.

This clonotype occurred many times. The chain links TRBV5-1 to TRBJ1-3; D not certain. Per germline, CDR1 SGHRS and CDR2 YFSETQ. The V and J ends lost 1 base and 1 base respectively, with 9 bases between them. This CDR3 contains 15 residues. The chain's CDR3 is CASSLRPESGNTIYF. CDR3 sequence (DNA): TGCGCCAGCAGCTTGCGCCCGGAGTCTGGAAACACCATATATTTT.

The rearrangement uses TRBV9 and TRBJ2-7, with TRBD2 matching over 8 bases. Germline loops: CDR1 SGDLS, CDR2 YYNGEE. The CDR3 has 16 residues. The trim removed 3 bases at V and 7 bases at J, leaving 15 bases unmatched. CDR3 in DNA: TGTGCCAGCAGCGCCTACAGCGGGAGTCTGCCGGGTGAGCAGTACTTC. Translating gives CASSAYSGSLPGEQYF.

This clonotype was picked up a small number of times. Here the CDR3 reads CASSLGYRGGTDTQYF. In DNA, the CDR3 is TGTGCCAGCAGCTTAGGCTACAGAGGTGGCACAGATACGCAGTATTTT. This chain joins TRBV7-8 and TRBJ2-3; D remains unclear. Germline CDR1 reads SGHVS; CDR2 reads FQNEAQ. The germline V and J ends were trimmed by 1 base and 1 base, with 12 bases remaining between them. This CDR3 is built from 16 residues. Together with reference TRBV7-8 and TRBJ2-3, the CDR3 gives the full variable domain: GAGVSQSPRYKVAKRGQDVALRCDPISGHVSLFWYQQALGQGPEFLTYFQNEAQLDKSGLPSDRFFAERPEGSVSTLKIQRTQQEDSAVYLCASSLGYRGGTDTQYFGPGTRLTVL.